The T cell receptor (beta chain) described here comes from a study of cytomegalovirus exposure and HLA in healthy donors. Turning to the study itself: Early on, a data release was issued that held about 85 million unique TCRs from HLA-typed donors.

V shed 6 bases and J 2 bases; nucleotides not matched to a gene: 4. The CDR3 has 14 amino acids. Germline V gives CDR1 SEHNR, CDR2 FQNEAQ (reference sequence). It was with 60 Vbeta and 13 Jbeta primers that the PCR ran. How the authors handled the data: A later analysis tallied 80 million or so unique TCR beta chains, around 11 million of them shared. Measured with immunoSEQ multiplex PCR; TCRdb has only the in-frame clones, and not every one. The V and J calls and clone size are taken from that table; D and trimming were inferred from the DNA. This sample has approximately 150,000 clones, with approximately 83% found just once.

V usage is TRBV7-9 and J usage is TRBJ2-5; 9 nucleotides agree with TRBD2. The sample consisted of PBMCs. The clonotype was recovered from a male donor in good health and CMV-seronegative. CDR3 sequence: CASSFTSGQETQYF. The CDR3 bases are TGTGCCAGCAGTTTTACTAGCGGGCAAGAGACCCAGTACTTC.